The clone carrying this T cell receptor beta chain was detected many times. These data originate in a study of early T cells in non-severe SARS-CoV-2 infection. About the research overall: Bulk RNA taken from unsorted whole blood was sequenced, leaving chains unpaired.

With V trimmed by 5 bases and J by 1 base, 6 bases remained unmatched. Germline lookup yields CDR1 SGHVS and CDR2 FNYEAQ. This CDR3 contains 16 residues. Tagging with unique molecular identifiers was applied to individual cDNA molecules. Each CDR3 protein is one row after TCRdb ran MiXCR on the 5' RACE reads. Counted here are tens of thousands of distinct CDR3 sequences, more than 4% occurring once; the ten biggest clones make up 6% to 6.5%. The sample taken for sequencing was whole blood. This chain links TRBV7-6 with TRBJ2-5; 11 positions match TRBD1. The sequence came from an adult who was a healthcare worker with PCR-confirmed SARS-CoV-2 infection or an uninfected control (not recorded which). The CDR3 protein is CASSRTGTGGQETQYF. The CDR3 DNA reads as TGTGCCAGCAGCCGGACCGGGACAGGGGGCCAAGAGACCCAGTACTTC.